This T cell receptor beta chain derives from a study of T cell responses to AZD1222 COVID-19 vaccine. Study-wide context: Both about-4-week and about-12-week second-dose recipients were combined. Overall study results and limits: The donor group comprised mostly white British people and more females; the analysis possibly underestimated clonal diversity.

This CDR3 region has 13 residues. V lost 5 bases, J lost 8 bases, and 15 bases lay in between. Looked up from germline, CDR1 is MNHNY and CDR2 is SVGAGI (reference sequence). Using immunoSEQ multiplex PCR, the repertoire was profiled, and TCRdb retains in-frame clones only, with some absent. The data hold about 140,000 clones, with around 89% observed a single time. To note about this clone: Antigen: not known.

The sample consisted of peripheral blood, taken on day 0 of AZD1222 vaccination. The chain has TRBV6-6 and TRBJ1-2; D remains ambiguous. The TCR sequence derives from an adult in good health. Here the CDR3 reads CASSPGLGRGYTF. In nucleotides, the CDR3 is TGTGCCAGCAGTCCGGGCCTTGGAAGGGGCTACACCTTC.